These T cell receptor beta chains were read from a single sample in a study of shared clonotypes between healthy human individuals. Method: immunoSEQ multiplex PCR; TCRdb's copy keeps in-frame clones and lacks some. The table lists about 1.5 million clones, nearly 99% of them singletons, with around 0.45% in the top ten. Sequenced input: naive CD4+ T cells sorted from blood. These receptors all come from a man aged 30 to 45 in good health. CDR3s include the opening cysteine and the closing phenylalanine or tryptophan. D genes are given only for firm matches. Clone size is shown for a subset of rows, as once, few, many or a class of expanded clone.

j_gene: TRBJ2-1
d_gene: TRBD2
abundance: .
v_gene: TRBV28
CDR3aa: CASSSLAGNSYNEQFF
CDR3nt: TGTGCCAGCAGTTCCCTAGCGGGAAACAGCTACAATGAGCAGTTCTTC

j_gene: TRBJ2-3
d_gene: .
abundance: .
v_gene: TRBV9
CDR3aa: CASSQNWGAADTQYF
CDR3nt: TGTGCCAGCAGCCAGAACTGGGGGGCCGCAGATACGCAGTATTTT

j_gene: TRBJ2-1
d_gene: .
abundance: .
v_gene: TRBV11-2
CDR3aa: CASGQGNEQFF
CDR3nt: TGTGCCAGCGGCCAGGGCAATGAGCAGTTCTTC

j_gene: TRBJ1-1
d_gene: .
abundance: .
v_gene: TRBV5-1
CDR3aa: CASTRVEGGTEAFF
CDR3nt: TGCGCCAGTACCAGGGTGGAGGGAGGTACTGAAGCTTTCTTT

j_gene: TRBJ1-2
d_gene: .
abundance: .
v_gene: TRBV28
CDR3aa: CASSLSEPTYGYTF
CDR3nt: TGTGCCAGCAGTTTATCTGAACCGACCTATGGCTACACCTTC

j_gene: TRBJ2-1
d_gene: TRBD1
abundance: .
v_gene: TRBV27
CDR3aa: CASIRQGAGNEQFF
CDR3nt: TGTGCCAGCATCCGACAGGGGGCGGGAAATGAGCAGTTCTTC

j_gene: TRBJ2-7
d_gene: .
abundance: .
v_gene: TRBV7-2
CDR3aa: CASSLAQGYEQYF
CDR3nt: TGTGCCAGCAGCTTAGCACAGGGATACGAGCAGTACTTC

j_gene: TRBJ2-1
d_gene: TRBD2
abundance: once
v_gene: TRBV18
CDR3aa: CASSSPGLEINEQFF
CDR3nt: TGTGCCAGCTCATCCCCGGGACTAGAAATTAATGAGCAGTTCTTC

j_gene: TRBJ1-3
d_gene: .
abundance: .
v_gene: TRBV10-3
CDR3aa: CAISEGRVGGNTIYF
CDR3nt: TGTGCCATCAGTGAGGGGAGGGTTGGAGGAAACACCATATATTTT

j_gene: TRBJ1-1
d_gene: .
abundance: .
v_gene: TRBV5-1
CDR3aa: CASSVGTVNTEAFF
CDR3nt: TGCGCCAGCAGCGTTGGGACGGTGAACACTGAAGCTTTCTTT

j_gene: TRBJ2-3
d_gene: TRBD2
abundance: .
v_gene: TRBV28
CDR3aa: CASTQKSTTSGRPDTQYF
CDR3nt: TGTGCCAGCACCCAGAAGAGTACAACTAGCGGGCGCCCAGATACGCAGTATTTT

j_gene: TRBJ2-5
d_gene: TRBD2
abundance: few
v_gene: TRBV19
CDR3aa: CASSPRLAGETQYF
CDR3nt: TGTGCCAGTAGTCCGCGACTAGCGGGAGAGACCCAGTACTTC

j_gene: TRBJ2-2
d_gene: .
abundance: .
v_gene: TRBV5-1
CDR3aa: CASSMQGLSAKGAGELFF
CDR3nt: TGCGCCAGCAGCATGCAAGGCTTGTCAGCAAAGGGCGCCGGGGAGCTGTTTTTT

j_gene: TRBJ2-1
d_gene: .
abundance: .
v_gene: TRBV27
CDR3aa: CASRPGNVVTQQFF
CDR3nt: TGTGCCAGCAGACCCGGGAATGTGGTAACGCAGCAGTTCTTC

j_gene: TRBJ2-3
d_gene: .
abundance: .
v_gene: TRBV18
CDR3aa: CASSPGTDTQYF
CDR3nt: TGTGCCAGCTCACCGGGCACAGATACGCAGTATTTT

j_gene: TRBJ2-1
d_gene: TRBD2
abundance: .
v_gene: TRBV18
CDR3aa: CASSPPTTGGLYNEQFF
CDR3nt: TGTGCCAGCTCACCACCGACCACGGGAGGGCTTTACAATGAGCAGTTCTTC

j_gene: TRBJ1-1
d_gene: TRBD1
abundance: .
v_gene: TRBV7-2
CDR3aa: CASSSWTGGNTEAFF
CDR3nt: TGTGCCAGCAGCTCCTGGACAGGCGGGAACACTGAAGCTTTCTTT

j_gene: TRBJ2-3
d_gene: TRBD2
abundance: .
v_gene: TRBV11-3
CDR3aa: CASSLGAGATDTQYF
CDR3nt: TGTGCCAGCAGTCTGGGAGCGGGAGCAACAGATACGCAGTATTTT

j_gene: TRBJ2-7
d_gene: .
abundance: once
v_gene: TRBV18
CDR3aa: CASTAGRYEQYF
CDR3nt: TGTGCCAGTACCGCAGGCCGCTACGAGCAGTACTTC

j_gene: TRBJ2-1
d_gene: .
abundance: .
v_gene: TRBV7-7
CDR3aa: CASSLDLDHNEQFF
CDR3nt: TGTGCCAGCAGCTTAGATCTAGACCACAATGAGCAGTTCTTC

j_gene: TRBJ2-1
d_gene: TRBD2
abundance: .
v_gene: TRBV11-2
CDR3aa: CASSFSNGLADEQFF
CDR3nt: TGTGCCAGCAGCTTCTCTAACGGTCTAGCGGATGAGCAGTTCTTC

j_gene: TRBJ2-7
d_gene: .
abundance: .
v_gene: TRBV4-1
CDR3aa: CASSQTQGLSEQYF
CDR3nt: TGCGCCAGCAGCCAGACTCAGGGGCTGAGCGAGCAGTACTTC

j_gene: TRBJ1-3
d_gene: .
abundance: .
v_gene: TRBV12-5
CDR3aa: CASGLVDKAYGNTIYF
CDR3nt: TGTGCTAGTGGTTTGGTAGACAAGGCTTACGGAAACACCATATATTTT

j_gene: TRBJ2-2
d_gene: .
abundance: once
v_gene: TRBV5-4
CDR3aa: CASSPDGTRGLFF
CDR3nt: TGTGCCAGCAGCCCGGACGGCACCCGGGGGCTGTTTTTT

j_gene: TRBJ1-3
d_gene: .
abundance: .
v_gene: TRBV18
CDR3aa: CASSPVGIAGNTIYF
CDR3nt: TGTGCCAGCTCACCAGTGGGCATAGCTGGAAACACCATATATTTT

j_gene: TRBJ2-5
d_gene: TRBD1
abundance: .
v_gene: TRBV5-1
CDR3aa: CASSSYPGQQETQYF
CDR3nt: TGCGCCAGCAGCTCCTACCCGGGACAGCAAGAGACCCAGTACTTC

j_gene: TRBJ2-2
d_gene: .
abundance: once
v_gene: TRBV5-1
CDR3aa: CASKNGPGRAGELFF
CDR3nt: TGCGCCAGCAAGAACGGCCCGGGAAGGGCCGGGGAGCTGTTTTTT

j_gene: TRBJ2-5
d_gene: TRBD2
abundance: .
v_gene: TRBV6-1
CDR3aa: CASSEALPGGGGTRETQYF
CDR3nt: TGTGCCAGCAGTGAAGCGCTTCCGGGGGGTGGCGGGACTCGAGAGACCCAGTACTTC

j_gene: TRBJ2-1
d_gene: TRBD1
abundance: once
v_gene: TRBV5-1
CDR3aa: CASSPAGTVGNEQFF
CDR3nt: TGCGCCAGCAGCCCTGCTGGGACAGTGGGGAATGAGCAGTTCTTC

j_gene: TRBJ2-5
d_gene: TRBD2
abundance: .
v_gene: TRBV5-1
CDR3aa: CASSFGTSGIQETQYF
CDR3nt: TGCGCCAGCAGCTTCGGGACTAGCGGGATCCAAGAGACCCAGTACTTC

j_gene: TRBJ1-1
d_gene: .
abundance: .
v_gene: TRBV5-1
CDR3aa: CASSPEARAPPNTEAFF
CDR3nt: TGCGCCAGCAGCCCGGAAGCCAGGGCCCCCCCGAACACTGAAGCTTTCTTT

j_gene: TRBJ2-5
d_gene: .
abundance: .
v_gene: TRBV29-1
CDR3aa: CSASSGQETQYF
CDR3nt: TGCAGCGCTTCGAGCGGCCAAGAGACCCAGTACTTC

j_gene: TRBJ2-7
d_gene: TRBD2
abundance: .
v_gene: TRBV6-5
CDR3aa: CASRPLAGEPYEQYF
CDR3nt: TGTGCCAGCAGACCCCTAGCGGGAGAACCGTACGAGCAGTACTTC

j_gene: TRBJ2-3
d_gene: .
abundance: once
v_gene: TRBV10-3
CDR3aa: CATTRADRSTDTQYF
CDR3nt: TGTGCCACCACGAGGGCAGACAGAAGCACAGATACGCAGTATTTT

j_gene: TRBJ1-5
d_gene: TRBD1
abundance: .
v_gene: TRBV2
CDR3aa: CASTRDSPGKGAPQHF
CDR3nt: TGTGCCAGCACCCGGGACAGCCCCGGGAAAGGTGCGCCCCAGCATTTT

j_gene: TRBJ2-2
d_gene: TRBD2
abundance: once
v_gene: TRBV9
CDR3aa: CASSVLAGNANTGELFF
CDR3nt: TGTGCCAGCAGCGTGCTAGCGGGGAACGCGAACACCGGGGAGCTGTTTTTT

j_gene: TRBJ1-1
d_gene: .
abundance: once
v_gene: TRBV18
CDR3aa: CASSPLGGQEAFF
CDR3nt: TGTGCCAGCTCACCGTTGGGAGGGCAGGAAGCTTTCTTT

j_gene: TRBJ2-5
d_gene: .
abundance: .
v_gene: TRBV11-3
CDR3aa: CASSLGLGKEETQYF
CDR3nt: TGTGCCAGCAGCTTAGGCTTAGGGAAGGAAGAGACCCAGTACTTC

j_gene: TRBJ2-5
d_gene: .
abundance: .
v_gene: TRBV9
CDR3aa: CASSVASEGGYQETQYF
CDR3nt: TGTGCCAGCAGCGTAGCTTCCGAGGGAGGCTACCAAGAGACCCAGTACTTC

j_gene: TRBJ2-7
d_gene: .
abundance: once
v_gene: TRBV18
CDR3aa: CASSGPWGALYF
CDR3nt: TGTGCCAGCTCCGGACCCTGGGGGGCTTTGTACTTC

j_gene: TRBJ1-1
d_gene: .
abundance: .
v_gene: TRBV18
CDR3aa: CASSSLRLLITEAFF
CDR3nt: TGTGCCAGCTCATCCTTAAGACTGTTGATCACTGAAGCTTTCTTT

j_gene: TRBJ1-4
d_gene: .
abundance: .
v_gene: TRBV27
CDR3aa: CASSLSVGVGEKLFF
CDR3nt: TGTGCCAGCAGTTTATCGGTGGGGGTAGGGGAAAAACTGTTTTTT

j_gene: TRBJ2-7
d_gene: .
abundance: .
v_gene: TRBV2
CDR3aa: CASMRGNRPDYEQYF
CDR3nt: TGTGCCAGCATGAGGGGGAACCGACCGGATTACGAGCAGTACTTC

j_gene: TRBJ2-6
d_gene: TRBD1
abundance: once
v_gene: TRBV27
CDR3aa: CASSDYRGRASGANVLTF
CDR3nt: TGTGCCAGCAGTGACTACAGGGGAAGAGCCTCTGGGGCCAACGTCCTGACTTTC

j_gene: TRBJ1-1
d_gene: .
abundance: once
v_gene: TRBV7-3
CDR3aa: CASQKGRTRNTEAFF
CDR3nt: TGTGCCAGCCAAAAGGGGCGGACCAGGAACACTGAAGCTTTCTTT

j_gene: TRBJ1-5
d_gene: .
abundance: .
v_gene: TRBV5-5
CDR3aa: CASSLGYVPQPQHF
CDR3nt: TGTGCCAGCAGCTTGGGGTACGTGCCCCAGCCCCAGCATTTT

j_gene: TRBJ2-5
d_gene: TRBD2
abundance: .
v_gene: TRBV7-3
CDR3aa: CASSLILAGVSETQYF
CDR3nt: TGTGCCAGCAGCTTAATACTAGCGGGAGTTTCTGAGACCCAGTACTTC

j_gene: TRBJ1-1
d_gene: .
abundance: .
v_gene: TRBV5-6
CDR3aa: CASSNLARENTEAFF
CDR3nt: TGTGCCAGCAGTAACCTGGCGAGAGAGAACACTGAAGCTTTCTTT

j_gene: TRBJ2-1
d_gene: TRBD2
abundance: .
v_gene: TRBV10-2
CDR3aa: CASSRSGSLNEQFF
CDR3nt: TGCGCCAGCAGTAGAAGCGGGAGTCTGAATGAGCAGTTCTTC

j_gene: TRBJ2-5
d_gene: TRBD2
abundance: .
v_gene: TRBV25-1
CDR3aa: CASSKPSRLAGVETQYF
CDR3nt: TGTGCCAGCAGTAAACCATCACGACTAGCGGGAGTAGAGACCCAGTACTTC

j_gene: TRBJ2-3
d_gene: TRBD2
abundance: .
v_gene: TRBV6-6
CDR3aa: CASSYSQAGVTDTQYF
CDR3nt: TGTGCCAGCAGTTACTCACAAGCGGGAGTGACAGATACGCAGTATTTT

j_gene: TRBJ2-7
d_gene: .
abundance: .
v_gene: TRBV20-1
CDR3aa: CSAETGYEQYF
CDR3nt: TGCAGTGCGGAAACAGGCTACGAGCAGTACTTC

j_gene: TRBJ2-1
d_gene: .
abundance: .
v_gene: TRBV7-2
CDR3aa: CASSPPGSGLNEQFF
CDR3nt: TGTGCCAGCAGCCCGCCCGGGAGTGGGCTCAATGAGCAGTTCTTC

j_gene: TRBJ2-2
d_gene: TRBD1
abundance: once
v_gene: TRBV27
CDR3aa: CASKQGANTGELFF
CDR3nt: TGTGCCAGCAAACAGGGGGCGAACACCGGGGAGCTGTTTTTT

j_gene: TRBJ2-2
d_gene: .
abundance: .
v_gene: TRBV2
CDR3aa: CASSRTWDTGELFF
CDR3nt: TGTGCCAGCAGCCGCACATGGGACACCGGGGAGCTGTTTTTT

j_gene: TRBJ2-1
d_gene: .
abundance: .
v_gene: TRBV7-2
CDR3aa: CASSLFGQPYNEQFF
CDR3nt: TGTGCCAGCAGCCTCTTCGGGCAGCCTTACAATGAGCAGTTCTTC

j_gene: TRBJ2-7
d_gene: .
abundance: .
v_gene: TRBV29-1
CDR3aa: CSVAHMADYEQYF
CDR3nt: TGCAGCGTTGCCCACATGGCCGACTACGAGCAGTACTTC